The T cell receptor (beta chain) under discussion was sequenced for a study of T cell changes during pregnancy in multiple sclerosis. Produced via immunoSEQ multiplex PCR; TCRdb's table is partial and in-frame only. The sample holds some 120,000 clones, approximately 93% seen once. CDR1 and CDR2 from the germline V gene are LNHDA and SQIVND (reference sequence). The CDR3 spans 14 residues. Trimming pared 6 bases from V and 0 bases from J, leaving 10 bases between. This clonotype was sampled from a female donor with multiple sclerosis, enrolled in a pregnancy study. The specimen was peripheral blood, collected before pregnancy. The chain uses TRBV19 and TRBJ2-3; D unclear. CDR3: CASSIVTSTDTQYF. For the CDR3, the DNA is TGTGCCAGTAGCATCGTTACTAGCACAGATACGCAGTATTTT. The whole variable domain, filled in from reference TRBV19 and TRBJ2-3, reads DGGITQSPKYLFRKEGQNVTLSCEQNLNHDAMYWYRQDPGQGLRLIYYSQIVNDFQKGDIAEGYSVSREKKESFPLTVTSAQKNPTAFYLCASSIVTSTDTQYFGPGTRLTVL.